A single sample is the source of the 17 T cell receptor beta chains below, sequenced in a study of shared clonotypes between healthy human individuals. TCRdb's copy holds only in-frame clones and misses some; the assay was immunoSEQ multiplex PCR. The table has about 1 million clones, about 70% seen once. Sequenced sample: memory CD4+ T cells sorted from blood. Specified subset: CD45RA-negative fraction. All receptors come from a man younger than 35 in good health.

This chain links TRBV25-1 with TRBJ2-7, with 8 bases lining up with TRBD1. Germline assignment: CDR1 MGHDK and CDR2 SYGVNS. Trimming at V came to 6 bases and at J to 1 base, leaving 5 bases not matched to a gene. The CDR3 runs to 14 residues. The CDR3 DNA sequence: TGTGCCAGCAGAGGAGACAGGGGTTCCTACGAGCAGTACTTC. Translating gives CASRGDRGSYEQYF.

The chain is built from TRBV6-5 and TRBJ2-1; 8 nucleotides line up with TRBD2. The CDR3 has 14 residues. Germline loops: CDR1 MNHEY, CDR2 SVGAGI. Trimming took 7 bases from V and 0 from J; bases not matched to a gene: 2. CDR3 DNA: TGTGCCAGCAAACTAGCGGACTCCTACAATGAGCAGTTCTTC. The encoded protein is CASKLADSYNEQFF.

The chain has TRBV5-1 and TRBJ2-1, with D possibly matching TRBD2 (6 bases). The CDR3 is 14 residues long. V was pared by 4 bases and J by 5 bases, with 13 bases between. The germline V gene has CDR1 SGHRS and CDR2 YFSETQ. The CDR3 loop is CASSLSGVDNEQFF. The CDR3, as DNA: TGCGCCAGCAGCCTTTCGGGAGTAGACAATGAGCAGTTCTTC.

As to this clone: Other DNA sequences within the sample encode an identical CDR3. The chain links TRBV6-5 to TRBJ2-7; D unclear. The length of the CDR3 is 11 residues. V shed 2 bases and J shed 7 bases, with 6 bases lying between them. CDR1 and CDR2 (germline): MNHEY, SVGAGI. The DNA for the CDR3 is TGTGCCAGCAGTTACGAGAGGGAGCAGTACTTC. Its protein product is CASSYEREQYF.

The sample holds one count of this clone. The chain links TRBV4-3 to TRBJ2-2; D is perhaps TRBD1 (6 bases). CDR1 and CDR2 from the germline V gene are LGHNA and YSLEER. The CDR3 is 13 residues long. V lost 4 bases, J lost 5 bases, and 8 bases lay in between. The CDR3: CASSRTVTGELFF. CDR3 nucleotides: TGCGCCAGCAGCCGGACAGTAACCGGGGAGCTGTTTTTT.

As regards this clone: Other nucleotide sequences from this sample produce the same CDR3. The CDR3 sequence is CASSPGLNQPQHF. The CDR3 DNA reads TGTGCCAGCAGTCCAGGTCTTAATCAGCCCCAGCATTTT. J is TRBJ1-5 and V is TRBV2; no clear D. Trimming removed 5 bases from V and 4 bases from J, with 9 bases in between. Germline loops: CDR1 SNHLY, CDR2 FYNNEI. The CDR3 runs to 13 residues.

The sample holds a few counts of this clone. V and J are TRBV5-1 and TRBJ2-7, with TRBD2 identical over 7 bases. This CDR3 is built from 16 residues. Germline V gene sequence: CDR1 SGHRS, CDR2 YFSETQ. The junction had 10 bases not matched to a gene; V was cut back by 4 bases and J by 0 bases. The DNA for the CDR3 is TGCGCCAGCAGCCGAGGGAGCGGGGCTAGCTCCTACGAGCAGTACTTC. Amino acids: CASSRGSGASSYEQYF.

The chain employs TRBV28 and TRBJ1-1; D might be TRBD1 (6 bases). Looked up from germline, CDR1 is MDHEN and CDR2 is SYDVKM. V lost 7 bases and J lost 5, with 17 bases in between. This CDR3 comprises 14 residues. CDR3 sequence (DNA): TGTGCCAGCAATCGGCCCGGGGGCAGGACTGAAGCTTTCTTT. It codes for CASNRPGGRTEAFF. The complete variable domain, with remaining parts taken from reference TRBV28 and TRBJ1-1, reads DVKVTQSSRYLVKRTGEKVFLECVQDMDHENMFWYRQDPGLGLRLIYFSYDVKMKEKGDIPEGYSVSREKKERFSLILESASTNQTSMYLCASNRPGGRTEAFFGQGTRLTVV.

Written as DNA, the CDR3 is TGTGCCAGCAGTGGGACAGGGCTTAATGAAAAACTGTTTTTT. This translates into CASSGTGLNEKLFF. The chain uses TRBV6-5 and TRBJ1-4, with 9 bases matching TRBD1. This CDR3 comprises 14 residues. Germline V gives CDR1 MNHEY, CDR2 SVGAGI. The trim removed 5 bases at V and 4 bases at J, leaving 2 bases unmatched.

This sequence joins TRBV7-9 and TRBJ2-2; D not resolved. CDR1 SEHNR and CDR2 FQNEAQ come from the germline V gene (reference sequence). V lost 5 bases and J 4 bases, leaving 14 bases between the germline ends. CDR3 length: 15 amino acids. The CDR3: CASSPTRTATGELFF. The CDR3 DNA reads TGTGCCAGCAGCCCCACCCGCACCGCCACCGGGGAGCTGTTTTTT.

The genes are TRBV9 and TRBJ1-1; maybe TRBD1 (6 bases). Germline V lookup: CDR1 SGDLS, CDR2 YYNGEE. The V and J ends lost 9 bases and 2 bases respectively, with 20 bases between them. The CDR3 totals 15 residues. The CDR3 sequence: CAIQAWDTQNTEAFF. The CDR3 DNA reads TGTGCCATTCAAGCCTGGGACACTCAAAACACTGAAGCTTTCTTT.

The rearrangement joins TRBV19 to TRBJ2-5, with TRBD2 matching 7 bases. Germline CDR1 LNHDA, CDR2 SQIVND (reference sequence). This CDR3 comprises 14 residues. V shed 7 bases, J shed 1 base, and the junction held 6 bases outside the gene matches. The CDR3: CASTHGGGQETQYF. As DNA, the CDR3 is TGTGCCAGTACCCACGGCGGGGGCCAAGAGACCCAGTACTTC.

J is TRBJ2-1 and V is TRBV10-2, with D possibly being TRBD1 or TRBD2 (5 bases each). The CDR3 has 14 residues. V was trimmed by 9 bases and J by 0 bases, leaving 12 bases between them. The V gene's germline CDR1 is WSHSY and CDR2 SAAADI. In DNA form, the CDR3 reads TGCGCCAGTTCGGGACGCAGCTCCTACAATGAGCAGTTCTTC. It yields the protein CASSGRSSYNEQFF.

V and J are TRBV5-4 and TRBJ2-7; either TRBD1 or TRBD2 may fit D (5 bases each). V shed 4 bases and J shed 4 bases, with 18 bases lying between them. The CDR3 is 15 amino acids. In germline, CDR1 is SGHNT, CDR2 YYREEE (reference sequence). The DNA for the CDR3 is TGTGCCAGCAGCGGCGCCGGGACCATAAATTACGAGCAGTACTTC. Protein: CASSGAGTINYEQYF. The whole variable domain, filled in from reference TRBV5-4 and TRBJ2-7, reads ETGVTQSPTHLIKTRGQQVTLRCSSQSGHNTVSWYQQALGQGPQFIFQYYREEENGRGNFPPRFSGLQFPNYSSELNVNALELDDSALYLCASSGAGTINYEQYFGPGTRLTVT.

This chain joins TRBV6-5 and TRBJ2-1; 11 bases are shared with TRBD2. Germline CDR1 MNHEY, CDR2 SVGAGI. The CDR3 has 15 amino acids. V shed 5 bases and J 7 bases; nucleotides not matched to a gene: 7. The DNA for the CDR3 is TGTGCCAGCAGTAAAACTAGCGGGAGTAGGAATGAGCAGTTCTTC. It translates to CASSKTSGSRNEQFF.

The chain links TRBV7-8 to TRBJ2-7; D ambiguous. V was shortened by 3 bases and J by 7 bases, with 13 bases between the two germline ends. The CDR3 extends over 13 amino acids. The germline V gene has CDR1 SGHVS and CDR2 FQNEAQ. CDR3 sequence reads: CASSFNPVSEQYF. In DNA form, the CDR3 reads TGTGCCAGCAGCTTCAATCCTGTGTCGGAGCAGTACTTC.

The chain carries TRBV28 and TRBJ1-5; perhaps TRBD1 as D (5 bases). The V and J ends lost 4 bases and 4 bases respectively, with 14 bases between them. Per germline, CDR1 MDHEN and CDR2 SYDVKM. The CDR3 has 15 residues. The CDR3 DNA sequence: TGTGCCAGCAGTTCCCTCCCAGGGCTAAATCAGCCCCAGCATTTT. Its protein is CASSSLPGLNQPQHF.